The 27 T cell receptor beta chains below come from one sample, sequenced in a study of post-analysis software for immune sequencing data (dated by TCRdb to the mid-2010s). General study outcomes and caveats: Significantly higher frequencies in patients than in controls were found for several TRBV segments, including TRBV5-6, TRBV5-1 and TRBV20-1.

Which antigens these TCRs recognize remains unknown. The method behind the library was PCR. For sequencing, an Illumina HiSeq 2500 was employed. Unique molecular identifiers were incorporated into TCR beta cDNA libraries to reduce PCR and sequencing biases. The public reads were reanalyzed by TCRdb: fastp trimming at Q25, MiXCR alignment, in-frame beta chains only. Records with the same CDR3 protein are collapsed into one entry carrying the most frequent genes and DNA. Recorded for this sample are approximately 250,000 distinct CDR3 sequences; just over 35% of them occurred a single time. The leading ten clones occupy under 5.5% of the sample. The sample was blood. The source of these receptors is a girl aged 10 to 17 with multiple sclerosis.

This clonotype was seen at least ten times. The chain couples TRBV9 to TRBJ2-3, with 7 bases matching TRBD2. Germline CDR1 reads SGDLS; CDR2 reads YYNGEE. The CDR3 is 16 residues long. V was pared by 0 bases and J by 2 bases, with 6 bases of the junction left unmatched. CDR3 residues: CASSVELAGPTDTQYF. Written as DNA, the CDR3 is TGTGCCAGCAGCGTAGAGTTAGCGGGCCCCACAGATACGCAGTATTTT. Drawing the rest from reference TRBV9 and TRBJ2-3, the complete variable domain is DSGVTQTPKHLITATGQRVTLRCSPRSGDLSVYWYQQSLDQGLQFLIQYYNGEERAKGNILERFSAQQFPDLHSELNLSSLELGDSALYFCASSVELAGPTDTQYFGPGTRLTVL.

This sequence joins TRBV10-3 and TRBJ2-7; perhaps D is TRBD1 or TRBD2 (5 bases each). Germline CDR1 is ENHRY and CDR2 is SYGVKD. V was cut by 6 bases and J by 2 bases, with 17 bases left in between. The CDR3 spans 15 residues. The CDR3 DNA sequence: TGTGCCATCAGCCCGGGGCGGCGGCCACCCTACGAGCAGTACTTC. Amino acids: CAISPGRRPPYEQYF.

This clonotype was detected many times. The chain combines TRBV7-3 with TRBJ2-3, with 8 bases lining up with TRBD2. Trimming removed 5 bases from V and 1 base from J; junction bases left unmatched: 2. Germline V gene data show CDR1 as SGHTA and CDR2 as FQGTGA. The CDR3 contains 14 residues. DNA of the CDR3: TGTGCCAGCAGCGCGACTAGCGGCACAGATACGCAGTATTTT. Translating gives CASSATSGTDTQYF. The full variable domain, completed using reference TRBV7-3 and TRBJ2-3, is GAGVSQTPSNKVTEKGKYVELRCDPISGHTALYWYRQSLGQGPEFLIYFQGTGAADDSGLPNDRFFAVRPEGSVSTLKIQRTERGDSAVYLCASSATSGTDTQYFGPGTRLTVL.

This clonotype came up many times. The chain couples TRBV5-5 to TRBJ1-2; D perhaps matches TRBD1 (5 bases). In germline, CDR1 is SGHKS, CDR2 YYEKEE (reference sequence). V dropped 5 bases and J dropped 4 bases, with 12 bases sitting between them. The length of the CDR3 is 13 residues. For the CDR3, the DNA is TGTGCCAGCAGTATTAGGACAACCTATGGCTACACCTTC. Its protein is CASSIRTTYGYTF.

DNA for the CDR3: TGCAGTGCTAGAGCCGGGGGGCAGGGGGCGAGCACAGATACGCAGTATTTT. This gives the protein CSARAGGQGASTDTQYF. The chain recombines TRBV20-1 with TRBJ2-3, with a tentative D call TRBD1 (8 bases). V lost 1 base and J 0 bases, leaving 17 bases between the germline ends. The CDR3 is 17 amino acids. CDR1 and CDR2 (germline): DFQATT, SNEGSKA (reference sequence).

A word on this clonotype: This may come from a read error, since a much larger clone is one base off. The chain is built from TRBV5-1 and TRBJ2-1, with D hard to call. This CDR3 is 14 amino acids long. Germline-derived CDR1 and CDR2 are SGHRS and YFSETQ. In nucleotides, the CDR3 is TGCGCCAACAGCTTGGATATGGGTTACAATGAGCAGTTCTTC. It encodes CANSLDMGYNEQFF.

The J gene is TRBJ2-6, the V gene TRBV5-1; D is possibly TRBD2 (5 bases). Germline V gene sequence: CDR1 SGHRS, CDR2 YFSETQ. V lost 4 bases, J lost 1 base, and 21 bases lay in between. There are 19 residues in the CDR3. CDR3 DNA: TGCGCCAGCAGCCGTCTACCGAGGACGGGGAATTCTGGGGCCAACGTCCTGACTTTC. Translation gives CASSRLPRTGNSGANVLTF.

The V gene is TRBV28, the J gene TRBJ1-5; D uncertain. The V gene's germline CDR1 is MDHEN and CDR2 SYDVKM. The CDR3 is 14 residues long. Trimming took off 2 bases at V and 3 bases at J, with 8 bases between the two ends. The CDR3 DNA is TGTGCCAGCAGTTTAAGGGATTACAATCAGCCCCAGCATTTT. Translation gives CASSLRDYNQPQHF. Full variable domain (rest looked up from reference TRBV28 and TRBJ1-5): DVKVTQSSRYLVKRTGEKVFLECVQDMDHENMFWYRQDPGLGLRLIYFSYDVKMKEKGDIPEGYSVSREKKERFSLILESASTNQTSMYLCASSLRDYNQPQHFGDGTRLSIL.

Details on this clonotype: One base away lies a much larger clone, so this may be a sequencing read error. The chain carries TRBV29-1 and TRBJ1-4, with TRBD1 matching over 7 bases. Germline V gene lookup returns CDR1 SQVTM and CDR2 ANQGSEA. This CDR3 contains 14 residues. Here the CDR3 DNA reads TGCAGCGTCGGGGGAGACAGGGCGGGGGAAAAACGGTTTTTT. Translation gives CSVGGDRAGEKRFF.

V gene TRBV27 combines with J gene TRBJ2-7, with 12 bases aligning to TRBD2. The CDR3 contains 13 residues. The V and J ends lost 8 bases and 6 bases, in that order; junction bases with no gene match: 5. CDR1 MNHEY and CDR2 SMNVEV come from the germline V gene (reference sequence). The CDR3 bases are TGTGCCAGCTCCTCTAGCGGGAGGGCCGAGCAGTACTTC. Amino acids: CASSSSGRAEQYF.

This clonotype was seen at least ten times. The DNA of the CDR3 is TGCAGCCCGATTCGGACTGAAGCTTTCTTT. This translates into CSPIRTEAFF. V usage is TRBV29-1 and J usage is TRBJ1-1; D is unclear. CDR3 length: 10 residues. Trimming removed 8 bases from V and 5 bases from J, with 9 bases in between. Germline V gives CDR1 SQVTM, CDR2 ANQGSEA.

In this sample, this clonotype turned up a few times. The rearrangement uses TRBV7-8 and TRBJ1-5; the match to TRBD1 covers 8 bases. The CDR3 spans 15 residues. J lost 1 base, V lost 5 bases, and 4 bases had no gene match. Germline V CDR1 and CDR2: SGHVS, FQNEAQ. CDR3 loop: CASSPTGASNQPQHF. CDR3 DNA sequence: TGTGCCAGCAGCCCGACAGGGGCGAGCAATCAGCCCCAGCATTTT. The variable domain in full, with the rest retrieved from reference TRBV7-8 and TRBJ1-5, is GAGVSQSPRYKVAKRGQDVALRCDPISGHVSLFWYQQALGQGPEFLTYFQNEAQLDKSGLPSDRFFAERPEGSVSTLKIQRTQQEDSAVYLCASSPTGASNQPQHFGDGTRLSIL.

The chain links TRBV5-1 to TRBJ2-7, with TRBD1 matching over 7 bases. The J call may be mistaken, given a closer DNA end match to TRBJ2-1. There are 15 residues in the CDR3. The germline CDR1 and CDR2 sequences are SGHRS and YFSETQ. The CDR3 DNA is TGCGCCAGCAGCTTGACAGGACAGGAGTACAATGAGCAGTTCTTC. Protein: CASSLTGQEYNEQFF.

This clonotype was picked up many times. Given a much more abundant clone one base away, this may be a read error. The chain has TRBV7-2 and TRBJ2-1, with 16 bases fitting TRBD2. The germline V gene has CDR1 SGHTA and CDR2 FQGNSA. V shed 5 bases and J 7 bases; nucleotides not matched to a gene: 2. The CDR3 has 15 amino acids. CDR3 protein: CASSPGLAGGNEQFF. CDR3 nucleotide sequence: TGTGCCAGCAGCCCGGGACTAGCGGGAGGGAATGAGCAGTTCTTC.

The V gene is TRBV10-3, the J gene TRBJ2-1; a possible D gene is TRBD2 (5 bases). Germline V lookup: CDR1 ENHRY, CDR2 SYGVKD. The CDR3 consists of 16 residues. V lost 6 bases, J lost 1 base, and 16 bases lay in between. The CDR3 coding sequence is TGTGCCATCAGGAACCTCCCTCGGGGTTCCTACAATGAGCAGTTCTTC. Its translation: CAIRNLPRGSYNEQFF.

This clonotype has only a few counts. V usage is TRBV20-1 and J usage is TRBJ2-1; D may be TRBD2 (5 bases). The CDR3 covers 13 residues. Germline lookup yields CDR1 DFQATT and CDR2 SNEGSKA (reference sequence). Trimming took off 0 bases at V and 9 bases at J, with 12 bases between the two ends. The CDR3 is CSARDGSRGEQFF. The DNA for the CDR3 is TGCAGTGCTAGAGATGGATCTCGGGGTGAGCAGTTCTTC.

This clonotype was seen many times. The chain couples TRBV12-3 or TRBV12-4 to TRBJ2-5; 8 nucleotides align to TRBD2. V was pared by 0 bases and J by 5 bases, with 2 bases of the junction left unmatched. The CDR3 consists of 14 residues. For the CDR3, the DNA is TGTGCCAGCAGTTTAGCTAGCGGGGCTGAGACCCAGTACTTC. This sequence encodes CASSLASGAETQYF.

This chain links TRBV5-1 with TRBJ2-7; D is undetermined. V lost 5 bases to trimming and J lost 2 bases, with 14 bases between them. This CDR3 has 14 amino acids. From germline, CDR1 is SGHRS and CDR2 YFSETQ. CDR3 protein: CASSFPGRTYEQYF. In DNA form, the CDR3 reads TGCGCCAGCAGTTTTCCTGGCAGGACCTACGAGCAGTACTTC.

The chain recombines TRBV12-3 or TRBV12-4 with TRBJ2-1, with TRBD1 matching 10 bases. This CDR3 has 14 amino acids. V gave up 9 bases and J gave up 8 bases; unmatched junction bases: 10. CDR3 coding DNA: TGTGCCAGTCACCCGCAGGGACAGGGGTATGAGCAGTTCTTC. This gives the protein CASHPQGQGYEQFF.

This clonotype was recorded at least ten times. This sequence joins TRBV20-1 and TRBJ2-1; TRBD2 agrees at 8 bases. V lost 0 bases, J lost 2 bases, and 6 bases stayed unmatched. Per germline, CDR1 DFQATT and CDR2 SNEGSKA (reference sequence). The CDR3 is 16 residues long. The chain's CDR3 is CSARDTAGVTYNEQFF. CDR3 nucleotides: TGCAGTGCTAGAGACACAGCGGGGGTAACCTACAATGAGCAGTTCTTC.

J is TRBJ1-5 and V is TRBV15; weak D call: TRBD1 (5 bases). V lost 5 bases and J 0 bases, leaving 17 bases between the germline ends. The CDR3 is 17 amino acids. CDR1 LNHNV and CDR2 YYDKDF come from the germline V gene (reference sequence). CDR3 residues: CATSRVGQDYSNQPQHF. The CDR3 DNA reads TGTGCCACCAGCCGTGTGGGGCAAGATTATAGCAATCAGCCCCAGCATTTT.

This rearrangement joins TRBV12-3 or TRBV12-4 to TRBJ2-7; TRBD2 matches at 7 bases. V was pared by 1 base and J by 10 bases, with 7 bases of the junction left unmatched. The CDR3 runs 13 residues. The CDR3 DNA is TGTGCCAGCAGTTTAGGAGCCCGGGGGGAACAGTACTTC. Protein sequence: CASSLGARGEQYF.

This chain links TRBV28 with TRBJ1-1, with D tentatively TRBD1 (6 bases). Germline V gene data show CDR1 as MDHEN and CDR2 as SYDVKM. The V gene lost 3 bases and the J gene lost 8 bases, with 19 bases spanning the gap. CDR3 size: 15 residues. The CDR3 loop is CASSLVGAQAGEAFF. The CDR3 DNA reads TGTGCCAGCAGTTTGGTGGGGGCGCAGGCTGGAGAAGCTTTCTTT.

This chain links TRBV20-1 with TRBJ1-1; D gene uncertain. V lost 6 bases, J lost 5 bases, and 13 bases lay in between. Germline CDR1 DFQATT, CDR2 SNEGSKA (reference sequence). CDR3 length equals 12 residues. The CDR3, as DNA: TGCAGTGCCAGTCCAGTAGAAACTGAAGCTTTCTTT. Translated: CSASPVETEAFF.

This clonotype showed up just once. The chain carries TRBV20-1 and TRBJ2-1; TRBD2 aligns across 11 bases. The CDR3 sequence is 17 residues long. Germline V lookup: CDR1 DFQATT, CDR2 SNEGSKA (reference sequence). Unmatched junction bases numbered 13, after V lost 2 bases and J lost 7 bases. Here the CDR3 DNA reads TGCAGTGCTAGACGCCCATCCCTAGCGGGAGGTAGGAATGAGCAGTTCTTC. This encodes CSARRPSLAGGRNEQFF.

This chain uses TRBV20-1 with TRBJ2-4; 13 bases are a match to TRBD2. Germline CDR1 is DFQATT and CDR2 is SNEGSKA (reference sequence). V lost 6 bases, J lost 3 bases, and 5 bases stayed unmatched. The length of the CDR3 is 15 residues. In nucleotides, the CDR3 is TGCAGTGCCAGGACTAGCGGGGGAAGCAAAAACATTCAGTACTTC. It encodes CSARTSGGSKNIQYF.

The chain links TRBV4-1 to TRBJ2-7, with 10 nucleotides matching TRBD2. Gene TRBJ2-5 matches the end of the DNA better, so the J call may be wrong. CDR3 length: 18 amino acids. Germline CDR1 and CDR2: MGHRA and YSYEKL. The CDR3 DNA sequence: TGCGCCAGCAGCCAAGGGATAGCGGGGGGCACACGGTGGGAGACCCAGTACTTC. Translating gives CASSQGIAGGTRWETQYF.